These T cell receptor beta chains were read from a single sample in a study of glioma-infiltrating T cells after dendritic cell vaccination. The repertoire was sequenced with immunoSEQ multiplex PCR; TCRdb's copy has only in-frame clones and lacks some. Among about 82,000 clones listed, 70% to 90% were seen once. Source: blood, taken before dendritic cell vaccination. The receptors originated from a human donor with glioblastoma. Both conserved end residues are part of each CDR3. A D gene is named only where the DNA matches it firmly. A clone size is listed for some rows: how often the clone was seen (once, few, many), or a class if it is expanded.

-,TRBJ2-7,TRBV21-1,-,TGTGCCAGCAGCGCAGGACTAGCGGATAATTACGAGCAGTACTTC,CASSAGLADNYEQYF
TRBD2,TRBJ2-5,TRBV5-1,-,TGCGCCAGCAGCCCCGGGACTAGCCGGATTAGGGAGACCCAGTACTTC,CASSPGTSRIRETQYF
-,TRBJ1-5,TRBV27,once,TGTGCCAGCAGCCCCGGACCCCAGGGGATTCAGCCCCAGCATTTT,CASSPGPQGIQPQHF
TRBD2,TRBJ2-1,TRBV28,-,TGTGCCAGCACTAGGGCTAGCGGGATCAATGAGCAGTTCTTC,CASTRASGINEQFF
TRBD2,TRBJ2-5,TRBV5-1,-,TGCGCCAGCCTAAGGGGCGGGGAGGGCGAGACCCAGTACTTC,CASLRGGEGETQYF
TRBD1,TRBJ1-5,TRBV9,-,TGTGCCAGCAGCGTAGGGACAGGGAGTCAGCCCCAGCATTTT,CASSVGTGSQPQHF
TRBD2,TRBJ2-3,TRBV30,-,TGTGCCTGGAGTAGACCAATCCGGGGGGGAGATACGCAGTATTTT,CAWSRPIRGGDTQYF
-,TRBJ2-7,TRBV7-7,once,TGTGCTAGCAGCTTAGCTTTCGGCTCCTACGAGCAGTACTTC,CASSLAFGSYEQYF
TRBD2,TRBJ2-7,TRBV7-3,-,TGTGCCAGCAGCCCCATGGGGACTAGCGGGGTCTCCTACGAGCAGTACTTC,CASSPMGTSGVSYEQYF
-,TRBJ2-7,TRBV5-1,-,TGCGCCAGCAGAATGGAGGGGGCCGGCTCCTACGAGCAGTACTTC,CASRMEGAGSYEQYF
TRBD2,TRBJ2-6,TRBV6-1,-,TGTGCCAGCAGTGGCGCGGGTAGCGGGAGCTCTGGGGCCAACGTCCTGACTTTC,CASSGAGSGSSGANVLTF
-,TRBJ1-2,TRBV5-1,-,TGCGCCAGCGGTTCCATCGGTAACTATGGCTACACCTTC,CASGSIGNYGYTF
-,TRBJ2-7,TRBV15,once,TGTGCCACCAGCAGAGATCGACAGGATAAAGTCTACGAGCAGTACTTC,CATSRDRQDKVYEQYF
-,TRBJ1-6,TRBV6-5,-,TGTGCCAGCAGAACAACTAATTCACCCCTCCACTTT,CASRTTNSPLHF
-,TRBJ2-3,TRBV5-1,once,TGCGCCAGCAGCCCCGGGTGGTCTAGCACAGATACGCAGTATTTT,CASSPGWSSTDTQYF
-,TRBJ1-1,TRBV6-4,-,TGTGCCAGCAGTGTCACTTTGAACACTGAAGCTTTCTTT,CASSVTLNTEAFF
TRBD2,TRBJ2-5,TRBV2,-,TGTGCCAGCAGCGCCCGGACTAGCGGTGGGACCCAGTACTTC,CASSARTSGGTQYF
-,TRBJ2-7,TRBV27,-,TGTGCCAGCAGTTTATCGGAGTCTGGATATGAGCAGTACTTC,CASSLSESGYEQYF
TRBD1,TRBJ1-1,TRBV6-1,-,TGTGCCAGCAGTGGGGGACAGGGGTTTACTGAAGCTTTCTTT,CASSGGQGFTEAFF
TRBD1,TRBJ2-1,TRBV19,-,TGTGCCAGTAGTATGCAGACAGGGGCCTACAATGAGCAGTTCTTC,CASSMQTGAYNEQFF
-,TRBJ1-3,TRBV7-9,-,TGTGCCAGCAGCCGGGGGGTGGAGGCTGGAAACACCATATATTTT,CASSRGVEAGNTIYF
TRBD1,TRBJ2-7,TRBV4-1,-,TGCGCCAGCAGCCAGAGCGGACAGGGGGCCTACGAGCAGTACTTC,CASSQSGQGAYEQYF
TRBD2,TRBJ2-1,TRBV2,few,TGTGCCAGCAACCGACTAGCGGGGGGGGCCTACAATGAGCAGTTCTTC,CASNRLAGGAYNEQFF
-,TRBJ2-3,TRBV5-4,-,TGTGCCAGCAGCTCGACGGGCGGGGTATCCGATACGCAGTATTTT,CASSSTGGVSDTQYF
-,TRBJ2-3,TRBV2,once,TGTGCCAGCAGTGCCTTCACAGATACGCAGTATTTT,CASSAFTDTQYF
TRBD2,TRBJ2-5,TRBV6-5,-,TGTGCCAGCAGTCCTCTAGCGGGGGCCCAAGAGACCCAGTACTTC,CASSPLAGAQETQYF
TRBD1,TRBJ1-2,TRBV19,-,TGTGCCAGTAGTACCTCCAGGGGGGCGGTGGACTATGGCTACACCTTC,CASSTSRGAVDYGYTF
-,TRBJ1-2,TRBV6-1,-,TGTGCCAGCAGTGAATTTCAGTATGGCTACACCTTC,CASSEFQYGYTF
TRBD1,TRBJ2-1,TRBV7-7,-,TGTGCTAGCAGCCCAGACAGGGGGGCCAACAATGAGCAGTTCTTC,CASSPDRGANNEQFF
-,TRBJ2-7,TRBV6-5,-,TGTGCCAGCAGCCCTAACTCCTACGAGCAGTACTTC,CASSPNSYEQYF
-,TRBJ1-6,TRBV5-1,-,TGCGCCAGCAGCTTGGGCCAGGGCCATAATTCACCCCTCCACTTT,CASSLGQGHNSPLHF
TRBD1,TRBJ2-1,TRBV27,-,TGTGCCAGCAGCCCCGGGACAGGGGGTCGATTTTACAATGAGCAGTTCTTC,CASSPGTGGRFYNEQFF
-,TRBJ1-1,TRBV27,-,TGTGCCAGCAGTCCACAGGGATCGGTGAACACTGAAGCTTTCTTT,CASSPQGSVNTEAFF
-,TRBJ1-6,TRBV30,-,TGTGCCTGGAGCGTCGTAACAGATAATTCACCCCTCCACTTT,CAWSVVTDNSPLHF
TRBD1,TRBJ1-1,TRBV5-1,-,TGCGCCAGCAGCCCGGACAGGGGCTTTGAAGCTTTCTTT,CASSPDRGFEAFF
-,TRBJ1-4,TRBV15,-,TGTGCCACCAGCAGAGATGAGGGAGGGAGTACAAAACTGTTTTTT,CATSRDEGGSTKLFF
TRBD2,TRBJ2-2,TRBV7-2,-,TGTGCCAGCAGCTTATTGTATATACGGGGGGGTGGCCTTCTCGGGGAGCTGTTTTTT,CASSLLYIRGGGLLGELFF
TRBD2,TRBJ2-5,TRBV5-1,-,TGCGCCAGCAGTCCCCATCTAGCGGGGCCCGACATGGAGACCCAGTACTTC,CASSPHLAGPDMETQYF
TRBD1,TRBJ2-5,TRBV5-1,-,TGCGCCAGCACCTTACATCCGACAGGGCTCCAAGAGACCCAGTACTTC,CASTLHPTGLQETQYF
TRBD1,TRBJ2-7,TRBV5-1,-,TGCGCCAGCAGCCCTCAGACAGGGGGCGCATACGAGCAGTACTTC,CASSPQTGGAYEQYF
-,TRBJ1-1,TRBV5-8,-,TGTGCCAGCAGCTTGGCCGGGGGGTTTCACTTGAACACTGAAGCTTTCTTT,CASSLAGGFHLNTEAFF
-,TRBJ2-1,TRBV7-9,-,TGTGCCAGCAGCTTAGTGGCAGGATCCTACAATGAGCAGTTCTTC,CASSLVAGSYNEQFF
-,TRBJ2-4,TRBV18,-,TGTGCCAGCTCACCGACAGGAGTAGCCAAAAACATTCAGTACTTC,CASSPTGVAKNIQYF
-,TRBJ1-4,TRBV2,-,TGTGCCAGCAGTGAAAGAGCGGGGGAGGCTGGAGCTAATGAAAAACTGTTTTTT,CASSERAGEAGANEKLFF
-,TRBJ2-2,TRBV7-3,-,TGTGCCAGCAGCCCACAGGGAATTGCGAACACCGGGGAGCTGTTTTTT,CASSPQGIANTGELFF
-,TRBJ2-4,TRBV5-6,-,TGTGCCAGCAGCTGGGGGGGGCGAGGGGAAAACATTCAGTACTTC,CASSWGGRGENIQYF
TRBD1,TRBJ1-2,TRBV6-1,-,TGTGCCAGCAGTGAAGCTGGACAGGGCGGGAATGGCTACACCTTC,CASSEAGQGGNGYTF
-,TRBJ1-5,TRBV2,-,TGTGCCAGCACCCCCCTGGGGGGTGGAGGGCAGCCCCAGCATTTT,CASTPLGGGGQPQHF
-,TRBJ1-5,TRBV5-1,-,TGCGCCAGCAGCTTGGCGGCAGGAAATCAGCCCCAGCATTTT,CASSLAAGNQPQHF
-,TRBJ1-2,TRBV29-1,-,TGCAGCGTTGGACAGACAACTAACTATGGCTACACCTTC,CSVGQTTNYGYTF
-,TRBJ1-2,TRBV18,-,TGTGCCAGCTCACTGTCCGGGACTGATGGCTACACCTTC,CASSLSGTDGYTF
TRBD2,TRBJ2-1,TRBV5-5,-,TGTGCCAGCAGCGACCAGGCGCGGGGGAGCCTTGAGCAGTTCTTC,CASSDQARGSLEQFF